Reported below is one T cell receptor (beta chain). Its antigen is as yet unknown. As for the donors, each was a healthy bone marrow donor. The source of the sample is a study of cytomegalovirus exposure and HLA in healthy donors. Regarding the study as a whole: Analyses of presence and absence presupposed an approximately uniform sequencing depth across donors. The HLA-A and HLA-B alleles of most subjects were reportedly predicted accurately from TCR beta sequences.

The PCR used 60 Vbeta and 13 Jbeta primers. In the original analysis: Some 12 million shared chains were among the 60 million to 80 million unique TCR beta chains that a later analysis counted. Clones were read by immunoSEQ multiplex PCR, and TCRdb kept only the in-frame ones, dropping some. Clone size and V and J calls were adopted from that table, with D and trimming inferred from the DNA. The data contain roughly 150,000 clones, 65% to 80% of them singletons. The receptor was isolated from a woman aged 35 to 49 in good health and CMV-seronegative. The specimen was PBMCs.

As DNA, the CDR3 is TGTGCCAGCAGTTCATTGGGACAGACAACTGAAGCTTTCTTT. Translating gives CASSSLGQTTEAFF. V is TRBV28 and J is TRBJ1-1, with 7 nucleotides matching TRBD1. The J segment lost 5 bases and the V segment lost 4 bases, leaving 7 bases of the junction unmatched. This CDR3 has 14 amino acids. Looked up from germline, CDR1 is MDHEN and CDR2 is SYDVKM.